The 31 T cell receptor beta chains in this list originate from one sample, sequenced in a study of immune evolution from preneoplasia to lung adenocarcinoma. The table came from immunoSEQ multiplex PCR; TCRdb's copy has only in-frame clones and leaves some out. The data contain approximately 4,200 clones, roughly 87% of them singletons. What was sequenced was FFPE invasive lung adenocarcinoma tissue. These receptors were collected from a person aged 50-59 years with lung adenocarcinoma.

This clone was observed a few times. The J gene is TRBJ1-4, the V gene TRBV11-2, with TRBD1 as a possible D gene (6 bases). The V gene lost 1 base and the J gene lost 1 base, with 10 bases spanning the gap. The CDR3 has 16 amino acids. Germline V gene sequence: CDR1 SGHAT, CDR2 FQNNGV. CDR3 nucleotides: TGTGCCAGCAGCTTAGGTGGCAGGGGAACTAATGAAAAACTGTTTTTT. This gives the protein CASSLGGRGTNEKLFF.

The chain has TRBV15 and TRBJ1-5; a weak D match, TRBD1 (5 bases). CDR3 length: 15 residues. The germline gives CDR1 LNHNV, CDR2 YYDKDF (reference sequence). V was clipped by 3 bases and J by 4 bases, with 13 bases between them. Here the CDR3 reads CATSRVRTLNQPQHF. CDR3 in DNA: TGTGCCACCAGCAGGGTCCGGACACTTAATCAGCCCCAGCATTTT.

There are a few counts of this clone. The chain is built from TRBV14 and TRBJ2-2, with 10 bases that match TRBD1. The CDR3 is made up of 18 amino acids. Germline values: CDR1 SGHDN, CDR2 FVKESK. J was trimmed by 6 bases and V by 6 bases; bases with no gene match: 16. CDR3 nucleotide sequence: TGTGCCAGCAGGCCAACTCCGCGACAGGGGGCTTCGTCCGGGGAGCTGTTTTTT. This sequence encodes CASRPTPRQGASSGELFF.

This clone was seen a single time. CDR3 amino acids: CASSAVGGTEAFF. As DNA, the CDR3 is TGTGCCAGCAGTGCGGTTGGGGGCACTGAAGCTTTCTTT. The rearrangement links TRBV6-4 to TRBJ1-1; D perhaps matches TRBD1 (5 bases). V dropped 4 bases and J dropped 4 bases, with 10 bases sitting between them. The CDR3 consists of 13 residues. Germline-derived CDR1 and CDR2 are MRHNA and SNTAGT.

This clone has a handful of counts. The chain couples TRBV19 to TRBJ1-5; 12 bases match TRBD1. After removal of 7 bases from V and 0 bases from J, the junction contained 7 bases not matched to a gene. Germline V CDR1 and CDR2: LNHDA, SQIVND (reference sequence). This CDR3 has 17 residues. The CDR3 is CASKRGQGAFSNQPQHF. The CDR3, as DNA: TGTGCCAGTAAAAGGGGACAGGGGGCTTTTAGCAATCAGCCCCAGCATTTT.

V and J are TRBV6-1 and TRBJ1-5, with D possibly matching TRBD1 (5 bases). Per germline, CDR1 MNHNS and CDR2 SASEGT. V was trimmed by 2 bases and J by 3 bases, leaving 11 bases between them. The CDR3 contains 15 residues. The CDR3 loop reads CASSEQGGDNQPQHF. The CDR3 DNA follows: TGTGCCAGCAGTGAACAGGGAGGAGACAATCAGCCCCAGCATTTT.

The V call is TRBV7-2, the J call TRBJ1-2; a weak D match, TRBD1 (6 bases). This CDR3 spans 13 amino acids. Trimming stripped 5 bases from V and 8 bases from J, with 15 bases between. In germline, CDR1 is SGHTA, CDR2 FQGNSA. DNA of the CDR3: TGTGCCAGCAGCACCTCGGGGGGCGTGGGCTACACCTTC. Translating it yields CASSTSGGVGYTF.

This clone has just a few counts. The rearrangement joins TRBV29-1 to TRBJ2-2; D may be TRBD1 or TRBD2 (5 bases each). The length of the CDR3 is 12 residues. Trimming took 6 bases from V and 2 from J, leaving 7 bases between them. Germline values: CDR1 SQVTM, CDR2 ANQGSEA. CDR3 in amino acids: CSVRDNTGELFF. In DNA form, the CDR3 reads TGCAGCGTCCGGGACAACACCGGGGAGCTGTTTTTT.

The chain uses TRBV19 and TRBJ2-2, with 7 positions matching TRBD2. Germline loops: CDR1 LNHDA, CDR2 SQIVND (reference sequence). This CDR3 has 15 amino acids. With 10 bases clipped from V and 3 bases from J, the junction kept 11 bases outside the gene matches. This chain's CDR3 is CATRELAADTGELFF. The DNA for the CDR3 is TGTGCCACCAGGGAGCTAGCGGCCGACACCGGGGAGCTGTTTTTT.

The genes are TRBV5-1 and TRBJ2-7, with a tentative D call TRBD1 (6 bases). Between the trimmed V and J ends, which lost 2 bases and 6 bases, there was a span of 12 bases. CDR1 is SGHRS, CDR2 YFSETQ, per germline. This CDR3 has 13 amino acids. CDR3: CASSLQGFSEQYF. CDR3 coding DNA: TGCGCCAGCAGCTTACAGGGTTTTAGCGAGCAGTACTTC.

The table lists this clone with a count of one. The gene calls are TRBV6-1 and TRBJ1-1, with 8 positions matching TRBD1. CDR1 is MNHNS, CDR2 SASEGT, per germline. The CDR3 runs 15 residues. J was trimmed by 1 base and V by 4 bases; bases with no gene match: 5. The CDR3 DNA follows: TGTGCCAGCAGTGTAAGGACAGGGCAGAACACTGAAGCTTTCTTT. Translating it yields CASSVRTGQNTEAFF.

This chain uses TRBV27 with TRBJ1-2; 8 positions agree with TRBD1. CDR1 and CDR2 (germline): MNHEY, SMNVEV (reference sequence). This CDR3 has 16 residues. V trimming: 5 bases; J trimming: 4 bases; junction bases outside the gene matches: 12. CDR3 region: CASSNRGQGIGYGYTF. CDR3 sequence (DNA): TGTGCCAGCAGTAATCGTGGACAGGGTATAGGCTATGGCTACACCTTC.

The chain employs TRBV28 and TRBJ1-2, with 8 bases fitting TRBD1. The V gene's germline CDR1 is MDHEN and CDR2 SYDVKM. The CDR3 has 16 residues. The junction had 16 bases not matched to a gene; V was cut back by 5 bases and J by 8 bases. The CDR3 DNA follows: TGTGCCAGCAGTAGCAACCTCGGACAGGGTGGGAGAGGCTACACCTTC. Protein product: CASSSNLGQGGRGYTF.

V and J are TRBV5-5 and TRBJ2-1; 8 positions match TRBD2. V gave up 3 bases and J gave up 8 bases; unmatched junction bases: 1. The CDR3 runs 12 residues. CDR1 is SGHKS and CDR2 is YYEKEE in the germline V gene (reference sequence). CDR3 residues: CASSWREDEQFF. CDR3 DNA: TGTGCCAGCAGCTGGCGGGAGGATGAGCAGTTCTTC. Full variable domain (rest looked up from reference TRBV5-5 and TRBJ2-1): DAGVTQSPTHLIKTRGQQVTLRCSPISGHKSVSWYQQVLGQGPQFIFQYYEKEERGRGNFPDRFSARQFPNYSSELNVNALLLGDSALYLCASSWREDEQFFGPGTRLTVL.

V and J are TRBV7-2 and TRBJ1-1; 9 nucleotides match TRBD1. CDR1 is SGHTA and CDR2 is FQGNSA in the germline V gene. V shed 5 bases, J shed 3 bases, and the junction held 7 bases outside the gene matches. The CDR3 runs 15 residues. For the CDR3, the DNA is TGTGCCAGCAGCCGAGGACAGGGGACATACACTGAAGCTTTCTTT. Its protein product is CASSRGQGTYTEAFF.

The rearrangement links TRBV4-2 to TRBJ2-7; the match to TRBD2 covers 7 bases. Unmatched junction bases numbered 9, after V lost 1 base and J lost 6 bases. CDR1 is LGHNA, CDR2 YNFKEQ, per germline. The CDR3 has 15 amino acids. The CDR3 coding sequence is TGTGCCAGCAGCCAAGGGGAGGGCGGTCCTCGCGAGCAGTACTTC. Protein product: CASSQGEGGPREQYF.

This clone has just a few counts. The chain is built from TRBV5-1 and TRBJ1-1; 7 bases match TRBD1. This CDR3 is 15 amino acids long. Germline lookup yields CDR1 SGHRS and CDR2 YFSETQ. The trim removed 3 bases at V and 0 bases at J, leaving 5 bases unmatched. CDR3 in amino acids: CASSSRTGLNTEAFF. The CDR3 nucleotides read TGCGCCAGCAGCTCCAGGACAGGTCTGAACACTGAAGCTTTCTTT. The entire variable domain, with the rest obtained from reference TRBV5-1 and TRBJ1-1, is as follows: KAGVTQTPRYLIKTRGQQVTLSCSPISGHRSVSWYQQTPGQGLQFLFEYFSETQRNKGNFPGRFSGRQFSNSRSEMNVSTLELGDSALYLCASSSRTGLNTEAFFGQGTRLTVV.

The gene calls are TRBV6-1 and TRBJ2-6, with D uncertain. Trimming left V 2 bases short and J 0 bases short, with 5 bases between. Germline values: CDR1 MNHNS, CDR2 SASEGT. CDR3 size: 15 residues. The CDR3 nucleotides are TGTGCCAGCAGTGAACGGTACTCTGGGGCCAACGTCCTGACTTTC. It codes for CASSERYSGANVLTF.

V and J are TRBV29-1 and TRBJ2-2, with D perhaps matching TRBD1 (6 bases). V was trimmed by 0 bases and J by 7 bases, leaving 15 bases between them. The V gene's germline CDR1 is SQVTM and CDR2 ANQGSEA. The CDR3 consists of 15 residues. CDR3 sequence: CSVEEAGTRVGELFF. CDR3 DNA: TGCAGCGTTGAAGAGGCAGGGACAAGGGTCGGGGAGCTGTTTTTT.

The genes are TRBV28 and TRBJ1-4; 7 bases align to TRBD1. The J segment lost 10 bases and the V segment lost 8 bases, leaving 7 bases of the junction unmatched. The CDR3 is 12 amino acids. Per the germline V gene, CDR1 is MDHEN and CDR2 is SYDVKM. Here the CDR3 DNA reads TGTGCCAGCGCCGTGACAGGGACAAAACTGTTTTTT. It codes for CASAVTGTKLFF.

The chain recombines TRBV6-4 with TRBJ2-3; D is uncertain. Trimming pared 0 bases from V and 3 bases from J, leaving 4 bases between. Looked up from germline, CDR1 is MRHNA and CDR2 is SNTAGT. The CDR3 has 13 amino acids. CDR3 residues: CASSDSETDTQYF. The CDR3 DNA sequence: TGTGCCAGCAGTGACTCGGAAACAGATACGCAGTATTTT.

The rearrangement uses TRBV4-3 and TRBJ2-1; 7 bases line up with TRBD2. The V gene's germline CDR1 is LGHNA and CDR2 YSLEER. The V gene end was trimmed by 0 bases and the J gene end by 5 bases; junction bases not matched to a gene: 7. The CDR3 extends over 16 amino acids. The CDR3 bases are TGCGCCAGCAGCCAAGACGTCCGCGGGAGTCACAATGAGCAGTTCTTC. Its translation: CASSQDVRGSHNEQFF.

This chain links TRBV7-2 with TRBJ2-5; a weak D match, TRBD1 (6 bases). The CDR3 spans 13 residues. Per the germline V gene, CDR1 is SGHTA and CDR2 is FQGNSA. The germline V and J ends were trimmed by 4 bases and 5 bases, with 11 bases remaining between them. This CDR3 reads CASSSQGPETQYF. As DNA, the CDR3 is TGTGCCAGCAGCTCACAGGGTCCGGAGACCCAGTACTTC. The entire variable domain, with the rest obtained from reference TRBV7-2 and TRBJ2-5, is as follows: GAGVSQSPSNKVTEKGKDVELRCDPISGHTALYWYRQSLGQGLEFLIYFQGNSAPDKSGLPSDRFSAERTGGSVSTLTIQRTQQEDSAVYLCASSSQGPETQYFGPGTRLLVL.

This clone appeared once. The chain recombines TRBV6-6 with TRBJ1-5; weak D call: TRBD1 (6 bases). CDR1 and CDR2 from the germline V gene are MNHNY and SVGAGI (reference sequence). The CDR3 contains 15 residues. V was clipped by 5 bases and J by 0 bases, with 11 bases between them. CDR3 sequence reads: CASSGGHLSNQPQHF. Here the CDR3 DNA reads TGTGCCAGCAGTGGGGGACATCTTAGCAATCAGCCCCAGCATTTT.

The gene calls are TRBV28 and TRBJ1-5; 9 bases are shared with TRBD1. Germline V gene sequence: CDR1 MDHEN, CDR2 SYDVKM. With 8 bases clipped from V and 8 bases from J, the junction kept 13 bases outside the gene matches. The CDR3 runs 15 residues. CDR3 coding DNA: TGTGCCAGCTCTAACAGGGGGCTTAGAGGTAAGCCCCAGCATTTT. It is translated as CASSNRGLRGKPQHF.

J is TRBJ2-7 and V is TRBV5-1; D gene unclear. The CDR3 has 14 amino acids. CDR1 is SGHRS, CDR2 YFSETQ, per germline. V lost 7 bases, J lost 4 bases, and 18 bases lay in between. Here the CDR3 DNA reads TGCGCCAGCGCAAGATCCCCCAGCGAATACGAGCAGTACTTC. Amino acid sequence: CASARSPSEYEQYF.

The rearrangement joins TRBV6-4 to TRBJ2-1; 11 positions agree with TRBD2. V gave up 2 bases and J gave up 3 bases; unmatched junction bases: 3. The germline CDR1 and CDR2 sequences are MRHNA and SNTAGT. The CDR3 spans 16 residues. This CDR3 is CASSDVGTSGYNEQFF. The CDR3 nucleotides read TGTGCCAGCAGTGACGTTGGGACTAGCGGCTACAATGAGCAGTTCTTC.

The V gene is TRBV18, the J gene TRBJ1-1, with D possibly TRBD1 on 5 matching bases. The CDR3 runs 13 residues. The germline V gene has CDR1 KGHSH and CDR2 LQKENI. Trimming removed 6 bases from V and 3 bases from J, with 11 bases in between. The chain's CDR3 is CASSPVGDTEAFF. The CDR3 DNA sequence: TGTGCCAGCTCCCCAGTAGGGGACACTGAAGCTTTCTTT.

The V call is TRBV28, the J call TRBJ2-7; unclear D gene. CDR3 length: 15 amino acids. The germline CDR1 and CDR2 sequences are MDHEN and SYDVKM. Trimming removed 2 bases at V and 0 bases at J, with 11 bases between. CDR3 nucleotide sequence: TGTGCCAGCAGTTTAGTTACAGAGCCCTCCTACGAGCAGTACTTC. Translated, it gives CASSLVTEPSYEQYF.

J is TRBJ2-1 and V is TRBV7-9; 9 bases are shared with TRBD2. The trim removed 1 base at V and 5 bases at J, leaving 6 bases unmatched. The germline CDR1 and CDR2 sequences are SEHNR and FQNEAQ (reference sequence). This CDR3 is 16 amino acids long. Written as DNA, the CDR3 is TGTGCCAGCAGCTTAGTTGTAGCGGGGGAACACAATGAGCAGTTCTTC. It is translated as CASSLVVAGEHNEQFF.

This sequence joins TRBV6-6 and TRBJ1-1, with unresolved D. Germline CDR1 is MNHNY and CDR2 is SVGAGI (reference sequence). The CDR3 is 13 amino acids. Trimming cost V 11 bases and J 1 base, with 14 bases left between them. In DNA, the CDR3 is TGTGCCGGATCATTAACAGAGAACACTGAAGCTTTCTTT. It yields the protein CAGSLTENTEAFF.